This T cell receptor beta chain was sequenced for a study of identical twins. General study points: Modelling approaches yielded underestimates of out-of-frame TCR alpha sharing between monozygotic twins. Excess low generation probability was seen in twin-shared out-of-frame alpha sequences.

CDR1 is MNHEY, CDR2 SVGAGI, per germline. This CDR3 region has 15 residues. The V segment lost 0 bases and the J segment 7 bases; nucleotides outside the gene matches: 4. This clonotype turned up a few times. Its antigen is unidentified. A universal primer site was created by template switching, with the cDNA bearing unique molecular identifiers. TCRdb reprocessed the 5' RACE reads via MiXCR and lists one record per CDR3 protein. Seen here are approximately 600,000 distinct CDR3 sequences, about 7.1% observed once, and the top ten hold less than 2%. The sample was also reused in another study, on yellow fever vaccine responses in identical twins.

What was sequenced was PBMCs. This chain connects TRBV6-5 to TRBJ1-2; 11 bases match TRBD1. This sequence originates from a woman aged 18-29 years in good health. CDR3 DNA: TGTGCCAGCAGTTACTCTGGACAGGGGGCCGGTGGCTACACCTTC. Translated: CASSYSGQGAGGYTF.